This TCR beta chain came from a study of tumor-infiltrating lymphocytes in localized non-small cell lung cancer. Germline V gene sequence: CDR1 SGHNT, CDR2 YYREEE (reference sequence). V lost 5 bases and J lost 5; bases outside the gene matches: 4. This CDR3 spans 14 amino acids. The protocol was immunoSEQ multiplex PCR, while the TCRdb copy is restricted to in-frame clones and leaves out a portion. Among 11,000 to 15,000 clones listed, 81% were seen once. The receptor was derived from a human donor with non-small cell lung cancer. Sequencing was done on a sample of lung tumor tissue. The V gene is TRBV5-4, the J gene TRBJ2-1; 10 nucleotides line up with TRBD2. CDR3 DNA: TGTGCCAGCAGGGCGGGACTAGCGAACAATGAGCAGTTCTTC. Its translation: CASRAGLANNEQFF.